These 25 T cell receptor beta chains were all obtained from the same sample, sequenced in a study of cytotoxic CD8 clonotypes in ibrutinib-treated CLL. Repertoires were generated with immunoSEQ multiplex PCR, while TCRdb's copy carries only in-frame clones and drops some. The profile shows 50,000 to 60,000 clones, approximately 87% of them singletons. The sample consisted of PBMCs, taken after 24 months of ibrutinib treatment. All receptors derive from a human donor with chronic lymphocytic leukemia.

The chain recombines TRBV6-1 with TRBJ1-2; no firm D call. This CDR3 has 13 residues. Germline assignment: CDR1 MNHNS and CDR2 SASEGT. V was cut by 1 base and J by 2 bases, with 5 bases left in between. CDR3 sequence (DNA): TGTGCCAGCAGTGAAGGAAGGAACTATGGCTACACCTTC. Translation gives CASSEGRNYGYTF.

The chain employs TRBV9 and TRBJ2-3; the match to TRBD1 covers 7 bases. The V segment lost 4 bases and the J segment 1 base; nucleotides outside the gene matches: 6. Germline V gene lookup returns CDR1 SGDLS and CDR2 YYNGEE. The CDR3 runs to 15 residues. CDR3 sequence (DNA): TGTGCCAGCAGCTTACGACAGGGCGGCACAGATACGCAGTATTTT. It translates to CASSLRQGGTDTQYF.

V is TRBV4-1 and J is TRBJ1-2; D remains unclear. Trimming removed 1 base at V and 4 bases at J, with 13 bases between. This CDR3 is built from 15 residues. The germline V gene encodes CDR1 MGHRA and CDR2 YSYEKL. The CDR3 protein is CASSQVSGEGYGYTF. The CDR3 nucleotides read TGCGCCAGCAGCCAAGTCTCGGGAGAGGGCTATGGCTACACCTTC.

The chain couples TRBV5-1 to TRBJ1-4, with 8 positions matching TRBD1. The V gene's germline CDR1 is SGHRS and CDR2 YFSETQ. The CDR3 runs to 14 residues. V lost 5 bases to trimming and J lost 8 bases; unmatched junction nucleotides: 8. The chain's CDR3 is CASRQDREGEKLFF. The DNA for the CDR3 is TGCGCCAGCAGACAGGACAGGGAGGGAGAAAAACTGTTTTTT.

The gene calls are TRBV6-1 and TRBJ2-2, with TRBD1 identical over 7 bases. The CDR3 totals 15 residues. V shed 5 bases, J shed 3 bases, and the junction held 6 bases outside the gene matches. Germline loops: CDR1 MNHNS, CDR2 SASEGT. The CDR3: CASSTGTAYTGELFF. In DNA, the CDR3 is TGTGCCAGCAGTACCGGGACAGCTTACACCGGGGAGCTGTTTTTT.

The gene calls are TRBV5-1 and TRBJ2-2; tentatively, D is TRBD1 (6 bases). The CDR3 is 15 residues long. In germline, CDR1 is SGHRS, CDR2 YFSETQ. V was pared by 4 bases and J by 6 bases, with 16 bases between. CDR3 coding DNA: TGCGCCAGCAGCCACTCCGGGACACTCCCCGGGGAGCTGTTTTTT. The encoded protein is CASSHSGTLPGELFF.

This chain uses TRBV7-7 with TRBJ2-2; D ambiguous. Germline assignment: CDR1 SSHAT and CDR2 FNYEAQ (reference sequence). V lost 1 base, J lost 6 bases, and 9 bases lay in between. This CDR3 spans 14 amino acids. DNA for the CDR3: TGTGCCAGCAGCTTAGTGGATGGCGCCGGGGAGCTGTTTTTT. Translation: CASSLVDGAGELFF.

In its sample, this clone was seen once. V is TRBV25-1 and J is TRBJ1-5, with TRBD1 matching over 7 bases. The germline gives CDR1 MGHDK, CDR2 SYGVNS. The CDR3 length is 14 residues. With 1 base clipped from V and 6 bases from J, the junction kept 3 bases outside the gene matches. The CDR3 DNA sequence: TGTGCCAGCAGTGAATTAGGGGGCGGTCAGCCCCAGCATTTT. This codes for CASSELGGGQPQHF.

This clone was seen a few times. The chain joins TRBV10-1 to TRBJ2-2; 13 nucleotides agree with TRBD2. The CDR3 has 15 residues. The germline V gene encodes CDR1 WNHNN and CDR2 SYGVQD (reference sequence). Germline trimming cut 6 bases from V and 6 bases from J; bases unmatched to any gene: 4. CDR3 sequence (DNA): TGCGCCAGCAGCCCCGGACTAGCGGGAGCCGGGGAGCTGTTTTTT. Amino acid sequence: CASSPGLAGAGELFF.

The chain joins TRBV6-6 to TRBJ2-7; TRBD2 agrees at 9 bases. With V trimmed by 2 bases and J by 5 bases, 10 bases remained unmatched. The CDR3 sequence is 16 residues long. CDR1 and CDR2 from the germline V gene are MNHNY and SVGAGI (reference sequence). CDR3 in amino acids: CASSYDLAGVLHEQYF. In nucleotides, the CDR3 is TGTGCCAGCAGTTACGACTTAGCGGGAGTGTTACACGAGCAGTACTTC.

This chain uses TRBV19 with TRBJ2-2; no clear D gene. V was clipped by 6 bases and J by 6 bases, with 11 bases between them. This CDR3 is built from 13 residues. Germline V gene sequence: CDR1 LNHDA, CDR2 SQIVND (reference sequence). The CDR3 DNA follows: TGTGCCAGTAGCCTTAGAGTTCCCGGGGAGCTGTTTTTT. It yields the protein CASSLRVPGELFF.

The chain uses TRBV6-5 and TRBJ2-3; TRBD1 might be the D (6 bases). The CDR3 is 13 residues long. V gave up 7 bases and J gave up 7 bases, with 15 bases separating them. Germline loops: CDR1 MNHEY, CDR2 SVGAGI. CDR3 loop: CASIEGGANTQYF. The CDR3 nucleotides read TGTGCCAGCATCGAAGGGGGTGCCAATACGCAGTATTTT.

The chain has TRBV19 and TRBJ1-1, with no clear D. CDR3 length equals 13 residues. The V end lost 0 bases, the J end lost 4 bases, and 6 bases lay between the germline ends. CDR1 is LNHDA, CDR2 SQIVND, per germline (reference sequence). The CDR3 DNA follows: TGTGCCAGTAGTATAGACAGTGGCACTGAAGCTTTCTTT. The encoded protein is CASSIDSGTEAFF.

The V call is TRBV6-5, the J call TRBJ1-1; D is undetermined. The V gene's germline CDR1 is MNHEY and CDR2 SVGAGI. V lost 2 bases to trimming and J lost 5 bases, with 12 bases between them. The CDR3 is made up of 14 amino acids. The CDR3 bases are TGTGCCAGCAGTTACGGTGGGGTGACGACTGAAGCTTTCTTT. This translates into CASSYGGVTTEAFF.

The rearrangement uses TRBV7-6 and TRBJ2-3, with TRBD2 as a possible D gene (6 bases). Looked up from germline, CDR1 is SGHVS and CDR2 is FNYEAQ. This CDR3 is built from 17 residues. V gave up 1 base and J gave up 1 base, with 15 bases separating them. The CDR3 protein is CASSLGTAWRGTDTQYF. Here the CDR3 DNA reads TGTGCCAGCAGCTTAGGCACGGCCTGGAGGGGCACAGATACGCAGTATTTT.

V is TRBV7-2 and J is TRBJ2-7, with 13 bases that match TRBD2. The V gene end was trimmed by 5 bases and the J gene end by 0 bases; junction bases not matched to a gene: 1. This CDR3 is built from 15 residues. Germline V CDR1 and CDR2: SGHTA, FQGNSA. The CDR3 DNA reads as TGTGCCAGCAGCCGGACTAGCGGGGGCTCCTACGAGCAGTACTTC. Encoded protein: CASSRTSGGSYEQYF.

The chain uses TRBV4-1 and TRBJ1-6; D remains ambiguous. Trimming removed 2 bases from V and 5 bases from J, with 13 bases in between. The germline V gene encodes CDR1 MGHRA and CDR2 YSYEKL. The CDR3 loop spans 16 amino acids. The CDR3 nucleotides are TGCGCCAGCAGCCAAACGGAATCTCCCGATAATTCACCCCTCCACTTT. It translates to CASSQTESPDNSPLHF.

The genes are TRBV11-2 and TRBJ1-4; tentatively, D is TRBD1 (6 bases). V lost 4 bases to trimming and J lost 0 bases, with 12 bases between them. Per the germline V gene, CDR1 is SGHAT and CDR2 is FQNNGV. The CDR3 is 16 amino acids. CDR3 bases: TGTGCCAGCAGCTACAGACAGGTTCCAACTAATGAAAAACTGTTTTTT. This encodes CASSYRQVPTNEKLFF.

V gene TRBV5-6 combines with J gene TRBJ2-4; 10 bases agree with TRBD2. Germline CDR1 reads SGHDT; CDR2 reads YYEEEE. The V and J ends lost 5 bases and 8 bases, in that order; junction bases with no gene match: 7. The CDR3 has 14 residues. CDR3 coding DNA: TGTGCCAGCAGTGCCGGGACTAGCGACGACATTCAGTACTTC. This gives the protein CASSAGTSDDIQYF. The whole variable domain, filled in from reference TRBV5-6 and TRBJ2-4, reads DAGVTQSPTHLIKTRGQQVTLRCSPKSGHDTVSWYQQALGQGPQFIFQYYEEEERQRGNFPDRFSGHQFPNYSSELNVNALLLGDSALYLCASSAGTSDDIQYFGAGTRLSVL.

The chain has TRBV30 and TRBJ2-7, with D hard to call. Germline V gene sequence: CDR1 GTSNPN, CDR2 SVGIG (reference sequence). V was cut by 0 bases and J by 0 bases, with 9 bases left in between. CDR3 size: 14 residues. The CDR3 sequence is CAWSVIGGSYEQYF. In nucleotides, the CDR3 is TGTGCCTGGAGTGTAATAGGCGGCTCCTACGAGCAGTACTTC. The full variable domain, completed using reference TRBV30 and TRBJ2-7, is SQTIHQWPATLVQPVGSPLSLECTVEGTSNPNLYWYRQAAGRGLQLLFYSVGIGQISSEVPQNLSASRPQDRQFILSSKKLLLSDSGFYLCAWSVIGGSYEQYFGPGTRLTVT.

This chain joins TRBV19 and TRBJ2-2; D is unresolved. V was shortened by 7 bases and J by 1 base, with 10 bases between the two germline ends. Germline CDR1 reads LNHDA; CDR2 reads SQIVND (reference sequence). The CDR3 has 14 residues. CDR3 nucleotide sequence: TGTGCCAGTAACGGAGATTTGAACACCGGGGAGCTGTTTTTT. Its translation is CASNGDLNTGELFF.

The chain couples TRBV4-1 to TRBJ2-2; D is unresolved. This CDR3 has 16 residues. Germline CDR1 reads MGHRA; CDR2 reads YSYEKL. V gave up 3 bases and J gave up 6 bases, with 17 bases separating them. The CDR3 DNA follows: TGCGCCAGCAGCCACCTCTTTGCAATGTCAGCCGGGGAGCTGTTTTTT. It specifies CASSHLFAMSAGELFF.

This clone was detected only once. The chain carries TRBV2 and TRBJ2-3; D remains unclear. CDR1 is SNHLY and CDR2 is FYNNEI in the germline V gene. V lost 7 bases to trimming and J lost 2 bases, with 10 bases between them. CDR3 length: 13 amino acids. CDR3 coding DNA: TGTGCCAGCAACGGACCCTTCACAGATACGCAGTATTTT. Amino acid sequence: CASNGPFTDTQYF.

J is TRBJ2-5 and V is TRBV9; possibly TRBD2 for D (6 bases). CDR1 and CDR2 from the germline V gene are SGDLS and YYNGEE. The CDR3 has 13 residues. Trimming took 2 bases from V and 5 from J, leaving 10 bases between them. The CDR3 sequence: CASSVPGRETQYF. The CDR3, as DNA: TGTGCCAGCAGCGTTCCTGGGAGGGAGACCCAGTACTTC.

The chain couples TRBV28 to TRBJ2-3; D is possibly TRBD2 (6 bases). Trimming removed 9 bases from V and 5 bases from J, with 15 bases in between. CDR1 is MDHEN, CDR2 SYDVKM, per germline. The CDR3 runs 13 residues. The CDR3 DNA follows: TGTGCCAGTTCGACCGCGGGGATAGATACGCAGTATTTT. Amino acids: CASSTAGIDTQYF.